The clone carrying this TCR beta chain was seen a few times. The data stem from a study of OX40 agonist ivuxolimab in advanced cancers. Libraries were prepared by immunoSEQ multiplex PCR; TCRdb keeps only in-frame clonotypes and omits some of them. The sample contains more than 50,000 clones, roughly 84% of which appear only once. Trimming removed 6 bases from V and 6 bases from J, with 17 bases in between. The germline CDR1 and CDR2 sequences are SNHLY and FYNNEI. The CDR3 is 14 amino acids. Blood sampling was done at baseline, cycle 4 day 1, and cycle 7 day 1. Specimen: CD4+ or CD8+ T cells sorted from blood, collected in a trial of the OX40 agonist ivuxolimab. V gene TRBV2 combines with J gene TRBJ1-1; a weak D match, TRBD1 (6 bases). The receptor's source is an adult with an advanced solid tumor such as melanoma, head and neck, liver or kidney cancer. The CDR3 nucleotides read TGTGCCAGCAGGTCCAATCCGGGGGCACCTGAAGCTTTCTTT. It encodes CASRSNPGAPEAFF.